Reported below is one T cell receptor beta chain. Its antigen is as yet unknown. This record comes from a study of T cells in narcolepsy. This CDR3 has 16 residues. Germline lookup yields CDR1 SGDLS and CDR2 YYNGEE. Trimming left V 0 bases short and J 1 base short, with 10 bases between. Study results and limitations: Blood of same and different patients, but not healthy controls, reportedly held recurring autoreactive clonotypes. Autoreactive HCRT-specific and TRIB2-specific clonotypes were marked in same-patient CSF-versus-blood CD4+ comparisons.

The method was immunoSEQ multiplex PCR; TCRdb's version includes in-frame clones alone and lacks a portion of them. The profile shows just under 30,000 clones, about 90% of them singletons. The receptor was derived from a human donor in good health. The material sequenced was memory (CD45RA-) CD4+ T cells from blood. V usage is TRBV9 and J usage is TRBJ2-2; D is perhaps TRBD1 (6 bases). CDR3 in amino acids: CASSVEGTRNTGELFF. The DNA for the CDR3 is TGTGCCAGCAGCGTAGAAGGGACAAGGAACACCGGGGAGCTGTTTTTT. Filled out from reference TRBV9 and TRBJ2-2, the complete variable domain reads DSGVTQTPKHLITATGQRVTLRCSPRSGDLSVYWYQQSLDQGLQFLIQYYNGEERAKGNILERFSAQQFPDLHSELNLSSLELGDSALYFCASSVEGTRNTGELFFGEGSRLTVL.